The sequence of this T cell receptor beta chain was determined in a study of OX40 agonist ivuxolimab in advanced cancers. Sequencing was performed with immunoSEQ multiplex PCR; in TCRdb, only in-frame clones are kept and a portion is missing. Of about 50,000 clones listed, almost 90% are singletons. The V gene's germline CDR1 is LNHDA and CDR2 SQIVND (reference sequence). With 4 bases clipped from V and 6 bases from J, the junction kept 7 bases outside the gene matches. The CDR3 spans 15 residues. The TCR comes from an adult with an advanced solid tumor such as melanoma, head and neck, liver or kidney cancer. The sequencing here drew on CD4+ or CD8+ T cells sorted from blood, taken in a trial of the OX40 agonist ivuxolimab. The rearrangement joins TRBV19 to TRBJ2-7; 12 bases agree with TRBD1. CDR3 loop: CASSRDRGRRGEQYF. The CDR3, as DNA: TGTGCCAGTAGTAGGGACAGGGGGCGGAGGGGCGAGCAGTACTTC.